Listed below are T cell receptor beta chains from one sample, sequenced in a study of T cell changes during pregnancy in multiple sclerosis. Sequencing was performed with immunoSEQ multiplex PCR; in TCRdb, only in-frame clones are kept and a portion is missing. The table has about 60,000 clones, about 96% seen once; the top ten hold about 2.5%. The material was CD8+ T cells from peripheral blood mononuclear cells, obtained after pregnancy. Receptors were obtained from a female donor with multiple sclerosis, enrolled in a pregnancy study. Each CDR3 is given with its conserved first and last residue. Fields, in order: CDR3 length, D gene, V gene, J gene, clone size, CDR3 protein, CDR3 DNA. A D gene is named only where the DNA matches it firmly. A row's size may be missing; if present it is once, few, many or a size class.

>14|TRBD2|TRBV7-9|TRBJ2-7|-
CASSDTSGSYEQYF
TGTGCCAGCAGCGATACTAGCGGGAGTTACGAGCAGTACTTC
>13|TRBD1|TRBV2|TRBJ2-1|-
CASGGQLDNEQFF
TGTGCCAGCGGGGGACAGTTAGACAATGAGCAGTTCTTC
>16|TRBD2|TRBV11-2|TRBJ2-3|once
CASSPRPAGLTDTQYF
TGTGCCAGCAGCCCTCGTCCAGCGGGACTCACAGATACGCAGTATTTT
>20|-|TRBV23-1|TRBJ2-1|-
CASSPDPTSSPGDYYNEQFF
TGCGCCAGCAGTCCCGATCCGACTAGCAGCCCAGGGGACTACTACAATGAGCAGTTCTTC
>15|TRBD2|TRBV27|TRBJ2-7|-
CASSSTSGGPYEQYF
TGTGCCAGCAGCTCGACTAGCGGAGGACCTTACGAGCAGTACTTC
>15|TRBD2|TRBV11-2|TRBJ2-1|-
CASSATSGGSNEQFF
TGTGCCAGCAGCGCGACTAGCGGGGGCTCTAATGAGCAGTTCTTC
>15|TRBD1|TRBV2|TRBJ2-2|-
CASSIGQGFSGELFF
TGTGCCAGCAGCATAGGACAGGGTTTTTCCGGGGAGCTGTTTTTT
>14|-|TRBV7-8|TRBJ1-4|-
CASSLVGGDEKLFF
TGTGCCAGCAGCTTAGTGGGAGGCGATGAAAAACTGTTTTTT
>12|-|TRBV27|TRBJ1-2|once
CASSPAGRGYTF
TGTGCCAGCAGTCCTGCGGGTCGAGGCTACACCTTC
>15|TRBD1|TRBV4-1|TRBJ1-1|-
CASSLRQGANTEAFF
TGCGCCAGCAGCCTTCGACAGGGGGCCAACACTGAAGCTTTCTTT
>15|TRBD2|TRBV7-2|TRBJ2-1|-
CASSLEPSGSYEQFF
TGTGCCAGCAGCTTAGAGCCTAGCGGGAGCTATGAGCAGTTCTTC
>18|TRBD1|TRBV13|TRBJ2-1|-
CASSVALVGQGDNNEQFF
TGTGCCAGCAGCGTCGCCCTGGTTGGACAGGGGGATAACAATGAGCAGTTCTTC
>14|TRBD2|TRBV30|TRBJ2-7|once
CAWSGGSRTYEQYF
TGTGCCTGGAGCGGGGGGTCACGGACCTACGAGCAGTACTTC
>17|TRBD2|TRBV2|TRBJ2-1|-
CASTDSGRATVSDEQFF
TGTGCCAGCACAGATAGCGGGAGGGCCACTGTGTCGGATGAGCAGTTCTTC
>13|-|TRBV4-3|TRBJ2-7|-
CASSQDRSYEQYF
TGCGCCAGCAGCCAAGATCGTTCCTACGAGCAGTACTTC
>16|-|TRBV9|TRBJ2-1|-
CASSATSGSSYNEQFF
TGTGCCAGCAGCGCCACGAGCGGAAGCTCCTACAATGAGCAGTTCTTC
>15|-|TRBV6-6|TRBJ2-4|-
CASSFAGGGKNIQYF
TGTGCCAGCAGTTTTGCAGGAGGAGGCAAAAACATTCAGTACTTC
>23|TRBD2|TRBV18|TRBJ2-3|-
CASSLVRTGASGTSGRSEDTQYF
TGTGCCAGCTCACTAGTAAGGACAGGGGCTTCCGGGACTAGCGGGAGGTCAGAAGATACGCAGTATTTT
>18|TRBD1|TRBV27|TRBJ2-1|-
CASSMLQRQGPAYNEQFF
TGTGCCAGCAGCATGCTACAGCGACAGGGTCCGGCTTACAATGAGCAGTTCTTC
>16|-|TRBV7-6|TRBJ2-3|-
CASSLSFPQEADTQYF
TGTGCCAGCAGCTTAAGTTTCCCCCAGGAGGCAGATACGCAGTATTTT
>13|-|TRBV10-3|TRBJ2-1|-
CAIIPEGGRVQFF
TGTGCCATCATTCCCGAAGGAGGGAGAGTGCAGTTCTTC
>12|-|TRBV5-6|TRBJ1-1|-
CASSLANTEAFF
TGTGCCAGCAGCTTAGCGAACACTGAAGCTTTCTTT
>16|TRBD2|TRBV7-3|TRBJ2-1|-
CASSLLAGGPGDEQFF
TGTGCCAGCAGCTTACTAGCGGGAGGGCCGGGGGATGAGCAGTTCTTC